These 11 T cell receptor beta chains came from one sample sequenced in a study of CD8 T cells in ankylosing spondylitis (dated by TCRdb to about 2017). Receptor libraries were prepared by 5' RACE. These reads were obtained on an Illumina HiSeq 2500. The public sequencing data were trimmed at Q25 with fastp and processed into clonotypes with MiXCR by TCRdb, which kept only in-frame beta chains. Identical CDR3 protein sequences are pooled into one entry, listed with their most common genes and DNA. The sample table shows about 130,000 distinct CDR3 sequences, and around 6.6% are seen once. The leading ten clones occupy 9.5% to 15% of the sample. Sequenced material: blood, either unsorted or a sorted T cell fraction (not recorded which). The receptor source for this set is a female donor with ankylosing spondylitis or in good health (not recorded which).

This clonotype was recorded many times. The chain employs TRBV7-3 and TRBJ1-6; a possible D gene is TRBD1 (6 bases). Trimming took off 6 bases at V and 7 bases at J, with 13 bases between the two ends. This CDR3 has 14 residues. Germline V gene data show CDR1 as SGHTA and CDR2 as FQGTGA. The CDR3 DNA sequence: TGTGCCAGCAGACCGGACAGCTCAAATTCACCCCTCCACTTT. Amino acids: CASRPDSSNSPLHF.

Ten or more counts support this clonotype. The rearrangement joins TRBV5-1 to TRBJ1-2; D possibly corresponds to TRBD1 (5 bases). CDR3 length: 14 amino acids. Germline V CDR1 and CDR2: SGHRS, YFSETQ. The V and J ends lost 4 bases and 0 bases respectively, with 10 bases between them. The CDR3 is CASSLVGANYGYTF. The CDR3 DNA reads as TGCGCCAGCAGCCTGGTGGGGGCTAACTATGGCTACACCTTC.

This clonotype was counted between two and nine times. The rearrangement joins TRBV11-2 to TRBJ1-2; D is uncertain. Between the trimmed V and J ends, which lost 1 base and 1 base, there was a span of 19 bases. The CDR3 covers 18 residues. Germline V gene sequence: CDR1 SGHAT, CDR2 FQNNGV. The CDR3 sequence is CASSLVSPGGPLNYGYTF. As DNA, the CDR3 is TGTGCCAGCAGCTTAGTTTCGCCGGGTGGTCCGCTTAACTATGGCTACACCTTC.

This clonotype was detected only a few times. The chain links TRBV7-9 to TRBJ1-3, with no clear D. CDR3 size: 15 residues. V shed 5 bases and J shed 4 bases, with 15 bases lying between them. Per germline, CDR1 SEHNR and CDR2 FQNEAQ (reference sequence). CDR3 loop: CASSPSGGFGNTIYF. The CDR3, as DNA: TGTGCCAGCAGCCCGTCGGGAGGGTTCGGAAACACCATATATTTT.

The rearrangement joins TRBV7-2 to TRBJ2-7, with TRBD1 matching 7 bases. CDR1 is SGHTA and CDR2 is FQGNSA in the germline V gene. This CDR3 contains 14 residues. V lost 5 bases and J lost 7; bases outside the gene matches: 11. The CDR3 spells CASSIRDSQGEQYF. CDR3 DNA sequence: TGTGCCAGCAGCATAAGGGACAGTCAGGGGGAGCAGTACTTC.

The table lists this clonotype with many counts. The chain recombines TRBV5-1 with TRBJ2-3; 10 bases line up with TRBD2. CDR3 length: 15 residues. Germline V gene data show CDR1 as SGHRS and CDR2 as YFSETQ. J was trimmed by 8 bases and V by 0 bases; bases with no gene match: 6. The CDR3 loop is CASSLERGGHGTQYF. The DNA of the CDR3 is TGCGCCAGCAGCTTGGAGCGGGGGGGTCACGGTACGCAGTATTTT. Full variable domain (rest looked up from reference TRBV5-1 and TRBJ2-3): KAGVTQTPRYLIKTRGQQVTLSCSPISGHRSVSWYQQTPGQGLQFLFEYFSETQRNKGNFPGRFSGRQFSNSRSEMNVSTLELGDSALYLCASSLERGGHGTQYFGPGTRLTVL.

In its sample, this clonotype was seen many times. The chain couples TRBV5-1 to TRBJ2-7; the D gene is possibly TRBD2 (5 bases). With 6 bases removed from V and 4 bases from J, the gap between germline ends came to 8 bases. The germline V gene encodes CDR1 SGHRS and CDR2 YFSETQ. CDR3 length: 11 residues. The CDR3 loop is CASTGLYEQYF. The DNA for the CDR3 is TGCGCCAGCACGGGGTTATACGAGCAGTACTTC.

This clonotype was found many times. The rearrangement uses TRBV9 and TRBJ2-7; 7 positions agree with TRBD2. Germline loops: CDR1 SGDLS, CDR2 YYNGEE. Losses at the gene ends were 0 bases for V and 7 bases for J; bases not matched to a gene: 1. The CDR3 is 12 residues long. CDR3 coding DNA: TGTGCCAGCAGCGTAGGGGGGGGTGAGCAGTACTTC. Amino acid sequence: CASSVGGGEQYF.

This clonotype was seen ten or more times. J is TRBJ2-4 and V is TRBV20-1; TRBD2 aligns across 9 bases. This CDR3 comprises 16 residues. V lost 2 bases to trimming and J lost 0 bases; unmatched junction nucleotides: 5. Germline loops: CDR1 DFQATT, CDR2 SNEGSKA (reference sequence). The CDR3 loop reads CSARLSSGVAKNIQYF. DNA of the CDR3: TGCAGTGCTAGATTGTCTAGCGGGGTAGCCAAAAACATTCAGTACTTC.

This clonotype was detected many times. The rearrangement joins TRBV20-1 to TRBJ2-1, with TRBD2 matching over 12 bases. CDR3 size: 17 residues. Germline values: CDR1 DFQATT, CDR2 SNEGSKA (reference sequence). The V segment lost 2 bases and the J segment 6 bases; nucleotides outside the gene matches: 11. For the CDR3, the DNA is TGCAGTGCTAGACCAACCCAGCTAGCGGGGGGGCCCAATGAGCAGTTCTTC. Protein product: CSARPTQLAGGPNEQFF.

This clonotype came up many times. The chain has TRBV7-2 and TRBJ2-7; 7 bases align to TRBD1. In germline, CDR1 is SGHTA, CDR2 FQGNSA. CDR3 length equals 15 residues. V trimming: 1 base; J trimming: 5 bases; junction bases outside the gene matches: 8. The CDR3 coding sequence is TGTGCCAGCAGCTTAGAGACAGGGTCTGTACACGAGCAGTACTTC. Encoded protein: CASSLETGSVHEQYF.